A selection of T cell receptor beta chains follows, all from one sample in a study of graft-versus-host responses after intestinal transplantation. These receptors' targets are unknown. Libraries were prepared by immunoSEQ multiplex PCR; TCRdb keeps only in-frame clonotypes and omits some of them. The sample holds around 110,000 clones, approximately 88% seen once. The sample consisted of unstimulated CD4+ T cells sorted from spleen or lymph node cells, taken before transplant. The receptor set was obtained from a human donor who was the organ donor for an intestinal transplant. CDR3s include the opening cysteine and the closing phenylalanine or tryptophan. The D gene is left open where the match is weak. Size is stated for part of the rows, as once, few or many counts, or as a class when the clone is expanded.

v_call: TRBV19; clone_size: NA; d_call: NA; j_call: TRBJ2-1; cdr3_nt: TGTGCCAGTAGGCCTACCCGGGCGCGCAATGAGCAGTTCTTC; cdr3_aa: CASRPTRARNEQFF
v_call: TRBV18; clone_size: NA; d_call: NA; j_call: TRBJ2-5; cdr3_nt: TGTGCCAGCTCACCCGGGCAGGGAACCTCTTTCAGGGAGACCCAGTACTTC; cdr3_aa: CASSPGQGTSFRETQYF
v_call: TRBV5-1; clone_size: few; d_call: NA; j_call: TRBJ2-2; cdr3_nt: TGCGCCAGCATGGCAGGAGGTACCGGGGAGCTGTTTTTT; cdr3_aa: CASMAGGTGELFF
v_call: TRBV18; clone_size: NA; d_call: NA; j_call: TRBJ1-1; cdr3_nt: TGTGCCAGCTCACCACTACAGAACAATAAGAACACTGAAGCTTTCTTT; cdr3_aa: CASSPLQNNKNTEAFF
v_call: TRBV11-2; clone_size: NA; d_call: NA; j_call: TRBJ1-2; cdr3_nt: TGTGCCAGCAGCTTAGGTGTCCCGGGAAGCTTCTATGGCTACACCTTC; cdr3_aa: CASSLGVPGSFYGYTF
v_call: TRBV19; clone_size: NA; d_call: NA; j_call: TRBJ1-2; cdr3_nt: TGTGCCACCTCCGCGGCGGGGCGGGGGGGCTACACCTTC; cdr3_aa: CATSAAGRGGYTF
v_call: TRBV6-5; clone_size: NA; d_call: NA; j_call: TRBJ1-2; cdr3_nt: TGTGCCACTCAGGATGGGAATAACTATGGCTACACCTTC; cdr3_aa: CATQDGNNYGYTF
v_call: TRBV7-9; clone_size: NA; d_call: TRBD1; j_call: TRBJ1-2; cdr3_nt: TGTGCCAGCAGCTTACCGGACAGGGGTGGAGCACGTCTAGGCTACACCTTC; cdr3_aa: CASSLPDRGGARLGYTF
v_call: TRBV6-5; clone_size: NA; d_call: TRBD2; j_call: TRBJ2-7; cdr3_nt: TGTGCCAGCAGTTACTTGGCGGGAGGGCGGTACGAGCAGTACTTC; cdr3_aa: CASSYLAGGRYEQYF
v_call: TRBV29-1; clone_size: NA; d_call: NA; j_call: TRBJ2-7; cdr3_nt: TGCAACCTAAGGGGGGGTGTGTGGCGTGAGCAGTACTTC; cdr3_aa: CNLRGGVWREQYF